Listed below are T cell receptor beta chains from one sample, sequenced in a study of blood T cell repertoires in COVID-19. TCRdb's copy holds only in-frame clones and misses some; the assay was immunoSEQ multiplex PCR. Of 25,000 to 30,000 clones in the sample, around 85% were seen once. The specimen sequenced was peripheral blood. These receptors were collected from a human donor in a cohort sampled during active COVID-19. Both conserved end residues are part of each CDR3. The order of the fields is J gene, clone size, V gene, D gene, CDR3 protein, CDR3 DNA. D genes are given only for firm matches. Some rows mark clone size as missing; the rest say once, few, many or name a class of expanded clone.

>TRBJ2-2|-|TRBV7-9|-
CASSFGQSTGELFF
TGTGCCAGCAGCTTCGGACAGAGCACCGGGGAGCTGTTTTTT
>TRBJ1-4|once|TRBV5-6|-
CASSQGLPTNEKLFF
TGTGCCAGCAGCCAAGGACTGCCAACTAATGAAAAACTGTTTTTT
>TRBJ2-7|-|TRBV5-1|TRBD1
CASSLAGTDIYEQYF
TGCGCCAGCAGCTTGGCCGGGACAGACATCTACGAGCAGTACTTC
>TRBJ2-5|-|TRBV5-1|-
CASSLAERGETQYF
TGCGCCAGCAGCTTGGCCGAAAGGGGGGAGACCCAGTACTTC
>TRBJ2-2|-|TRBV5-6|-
CASSVLWVVSGNTGELFF
TGTGCCAGCAGCGTTTTGTGGGTAGTATCGGGGAACACCGGGGAGCTGTTTTTT
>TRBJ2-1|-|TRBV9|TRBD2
CASSPPKTSGSDYNEQFF
TGTGCCAGCAGCCCCCCCAAAACTAGCGGGAGTGACTACAATGAGCAGTTCTTC
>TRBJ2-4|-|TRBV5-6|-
CASSLTTNIQYF
TGTGCCAGCAGCTTGACTACAAACATTCAGTACTTC
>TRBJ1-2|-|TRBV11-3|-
CASSLSAGSQYGYTF
TGTGCCAGCAGCTTATCGGCGGGTAGCCAGTATGGCTACACCTTC
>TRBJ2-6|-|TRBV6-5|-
CASSGGSGANVLTF
TGTGCCAGCAGCGGGGGATCTGGGGCCAACGTCCTGACTTTC
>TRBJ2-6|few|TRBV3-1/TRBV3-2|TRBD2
CASSSHLGLAGGARAGANVLTF
TGTGCCAGCAGCAGCCATCTTGGACTAGCGGGGGGTGCCAGGGCCGGGGCCAACGTCCTGACTTTC
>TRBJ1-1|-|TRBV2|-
CASSSTGTEAFF
TGTGCCAGCAGCTCAACGGGCACTGAAGCTTTCTTT
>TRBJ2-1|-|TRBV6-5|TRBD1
CASSSGQGIGNEQFF
TGTGCCAGCAGCTCAGGACAGGGTATTGGTAATGAGCAGTTCTTC
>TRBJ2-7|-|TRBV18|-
CASSRGDGPASEQYF
TGTGCCAGCTCGCGCGGGGACGGGCCCGCGTCCGAGCAGTACTTC
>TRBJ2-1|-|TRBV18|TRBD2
CASSPFRTSGIYNEQFF
TGTGCCAGCTCACCATTCAGGACTAGCGGGATCTACAATGAGCAGTTCTTC
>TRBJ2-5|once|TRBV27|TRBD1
CASSASGQGLLAVETQYF
TGTGCCAGCAGTGCGTCGGGACAGGGCCTTCTAGCGGTGGAGACCCAGTACTTC
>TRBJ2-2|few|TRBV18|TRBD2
CASSLSGTTSLANTGELFF
TGTGCCAGCTCACTAAGCGGGACCACTTCGCTCGCTAACACCGGGGAGCTGTTTTTT
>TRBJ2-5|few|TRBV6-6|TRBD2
CASSLGLGEPETQYF
TGTGCCAGCAGTTTGGGACTAGGAGAGCCAGAGACCCAGTACTTC
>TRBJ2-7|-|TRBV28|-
CASSLVTSVREQYF
TGTGCCAGCAGTCTAGTTACTAGTGTGCGCGAGCAGTACTTC
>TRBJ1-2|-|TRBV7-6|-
CASSLGKSGGGRGYTF
TGTGCCAGCAGCTTAGGGAAATCTGGCGGGGGCAGGGGCTACACCTTC
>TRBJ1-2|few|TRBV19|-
CASSITGPYGYTF
TGTGCCAGTAGTATTACAGGGCCTTATGGCTACACCTTC
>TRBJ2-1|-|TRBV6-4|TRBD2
CASSKREGWDEQFF
TGTGCCAGCAGTAAACGGGAGGGCTGGGATGAGCAGTTCTTC
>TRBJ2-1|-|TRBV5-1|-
CASSLGRGGEQFF
TGCGCCAGCAGCTTGGGGCGAGGTGGTGAGCAGTTCTTC
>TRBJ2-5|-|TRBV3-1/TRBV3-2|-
CASSRREQRYQETQYF
TGTGCCAGCAGCCGCAGGGAACAGAGGTACCAAGAGACCCAGTACTTC